The 29 T cell receptor beta chains listed next were all sequenced from one sample in a study of blood T cells in healthy people across ages. A sample-barcoded 5' primer and a J-beta primer mix were used in a second PCR of about 6 to 11 cycles. TCRdb redid the calling of the 5' RACE reads with MiXCR, one entry per CDR3 protein. The sample lists 780,000 or so distinct CDR3 sequences, 56% occurring once. Sequencing was performed on blood. These TCRs come from a man in his forties in good health.

The chain combines TRBV3-1 with TRBJ1-2; 9 bases map to TRBD1. With 5 bases clipped from V and 13 bases from J, the junction kept 5 bases outside the gene matches. This CDR3 spans 11 amino acids. The V gene's germline CDR1 is LGHDT and CDR2 YNNKEL (reference sequence). The CDR3 is CASSGDREGTF. The CDR3 DNA follows: TGTGCCAGCAGCGGGGACAGGGAAGGCACCTTC.

This rearrangement joins TRBV6-2 or TRBV6-3 to TRBJ2-1; 9 bases fit TRBD1. The CDR3 length is 14 residues. Germline values: CDR1 MNHEY, CDR2 SVGEGT. The V gene end was trimmed by 6 bases and the J gene end by 5 bases; junction bases not matched to a gene: 5. CDR3 DNA: TGTGCCAGCAGAGGGGACAGGGCCGACAATGAGCAGTTCTTC. Translating gives CASRGDRADNEQFF.

The rearrangement uses TRBV3-1 and TRBJ2-1, with TRBD2 identical over 13 bases. Germline assignment: CDR1 LGHDT and CDR2 YNNKEL (reference sequence). V was pared by 3 bases and J by 9 bases, with 2 bases of the junction left unmatched. CDR3 length: 14 residues. The CDR3, as DNA: TGTGCCAGCAGCCACGGGACTAGCGGGACTGAGCAGTTCTTC. Its translation is CASSHGTSGTEQFF.

This clonotype appeared a single time. The chain recombines TRBV4-3 with TRBJ2-1; 7 positions match TRBD2. Germline trimming cut 2 bases from V and 4 bases from J; bases unmatched to any gene: 8. Germline V gene data show CDR1 as LGHNA and CDR2 as YSLEER. The CDR3 runs to 16 residues. CDR3 bases: TGCGCCAGCAGCCAACGTGTCGGGGGGTCATACAATGAGCAGTTCTTC. Translation gives CASSQRVGGSYNEQFF.

CDR3: CASGQQGKQDTQYF. CDR3 coding DNA: TGTGCTAGTGGTCAACAGGGAAAACAAGATACGCAGTATTTT. The V and J genes are TRBV12-5 and TRBJ2-3; D might be TRBD1 (6 bases). The CDR3 is 14 amino acids. Germline assignment: CDR1 LGHNT and CDR2 FRNRAP. Trimming pared 5 bases from V and 5 bases from J, leaving 14 bases between.

The chain recombines TRBV4-3 with TRBJ2-7; D uncertain. The V end lost 1 base, the J end lost 2 bases, and 9 bases lay between the germline ends. The CDR3 contains 14 residues. Germline values: CDR1 LGHNA, CDR2 YSLEER. CDR3 DNA: TGCGCCAGCAGCCAAGTTCCCGGACCCTACGAGCAGTACTTC. This translates into CASSQVPGPYEQYF.

V is TRBV20-1 and J is TRBJ2-5, with 7 bases aligning to TRBD2. J was trimmed by 4 bases and V by 4 bases; bases with no gene match: 3. The CDR3 has 12 residues. CDR1 and CDR2 from the germline V gene are DFQATT and SNEGSKA (reference sequence). The CDR3 is CSATIAGETQYF. Written as DNA, the CDR3 is TGCAGTGCTACCATAGCGGGAGAGACCCAGTACTTC.

The chain recombines TRBV20-1 with TRBJ1-1, with TRBD1 identical over 8 bases. Germline V gene data show CDR1 as DFQATT and CDR2 as SNEGSKA (reference sequence). This CDR3 comprises 14 residues. With V trimmed by 4 bases and J by 4 bases, 8 bases remained unmatched. The CDR3 DNA reads as TGCAGTGCTACCTATGGGACAGGCGGCACTGAAGCTTTCTTT. Translating gives CSATYGTGGTEAFF.

Written as DNA, the CDR3 is TGTGCCAGCAGCGAGGGACTAATCGTCCCCGACACCGGGGAGCTGTTTTTT. It translates to CASSEGLIVPDTGELFF. The genes are TRBV11-1 and TRBJ2-2; TRBD2 matches at 7 bases. The germline V gene encodes CDR1 SGHAT and CDR2 FQDESV (reference sequence). The CDR3 extends over 17 amino acids. V was pared by 5 bases and J by 3 bases, with 12 bases of the junction left unmatched.

A few counts support this clonotype. The chain combines TRBV4-1 with TRBJ2-5; tentatively, D is TRBD1 (5 bases). Germline V gene sequence: CDR1 MGHRA, CDR2 YSYEKL. CDR3 length: 17 amino acids. The V gene lost 0 bases and the J gene lost 1 base, with 15 bases spanning the gap. CDR3 nucleotides: TGCGCCAGCAGCCAAGAAGGGGCTCTACTAACCCAAGAGACCCAGTACTTC. Translated, it gives CASSQEGALLTQETQYF.

A few counts support this clonotype. The chain uses TRBV28 and TRBJ2-1; TRBD1 or TRBD2 may be the D gene (5 bases each). Germline CDR1 reads MDHEN; CDR2 reads SYDVKM. CDR3 length: 16 amino acids. With 6 bases removed from V and 6 bases from J, the gap between germline ends came to 21 bases. The CDR3 spells CASRSRGEGSGNEQFF. The CDR3 DNA is TGTGCCAGCAGATCGAGGGGTGAAGGGAGTGGCAATGAGCAGTTCTTC. The full variable domain, in which reference TRBV28 and TRBJ2-1 provide the parts outside the CDR3, is DVKVTQSSRYLVKRTGEKVFLECVQDMDHENMFWYRQDPGLGLRLIYFSYDVKMKEKGDIPEGYSVSREKKERFSLILESASTNQTSMYLCASRSRGEGSGNEQFFGPGTRLTVL.

The chain uses TRBV28 and TRBJ1-5, with D possibly TRBD1 on 6 matching bases. This CDR3 has 18 amino acids. Per the germline V gene, CDR1 is MDHEN and CDR2 is SYDVKM. V lost 2 bases and J 10 bases, leaving 27 bases between the germline ends. The CDR3 reads CASSLDVGWQQGKGPQHF. As DNA, the CDR3 is TGTGCCAGCAGTTTAGACGTGGGATGGCAGCAGGGGAAAGGTCCCCAGCATTTT.

V usage is TRBV5-1 and J usage is TRBJ2-7; 9 nucleotides match TRBD2. CDR1 is SGHRS, CDR2 YFSETQ, per germline. J gave up 7 bases and V 0 bases, and 11 bases lay outside the gene matches. This CDR3 has 16 amino acids. The CDR3 nucleotides read TGCGCCAGCAGCTTGGCCGGGGCTAGCGGGGACAATGAGCAGTACTTC. Encoded protein: CASSLAGASGDNEQYF. Using reference TRBV5-1 and TRBJ2-7 for the parts outside the CDR3, the full variable domain is KAGVTQTPRYLIKTRGQQVTLSCSPISGHRSVSWYQQTPGQGLQFLFEYFSETQRNKGNFPGRFSGRQFSNSRSEMNVSTLELGDSALYLCASSLAGASGDNEQYFGPGTRLTVT.

The chain couples TRBV4-3 to TRBJ2-1; 10 bases agree with TRBD1. Losses at the gene ends were 4 bases for V and 6 bases for J; bases not matched to a gene: 9. CDR3 length: 16 amino acids. Looked up from germline, CDR1 is LGHNA and CDR2 is YSLEER. CDR3 loop: CASSRVGTGVFNEQFF. The CDR3, as DNA: TGCGCCAGCAGCCGAGTTGGGACAGGGGTTTTCAATGAGCAGTTCTTC.

The genes are TRBV12-3 or TRBV12-4 and TRBJ2-3; a weak D match, TRBD1 (5 bases). The CDR3 extends over 14 amino acids. The V and J ends lost 8 bases and 6 bases respectively, with 18 bases between them. The CDR3 is CASHNPPAGDTQYF. The CDR3 coding sequence is TGTGCCAGCCACAACCCTCCAGCAGGGGATACGCAGTATTTT.

This sequence joins TRBV20-1 and TRBJ2-5; 13 positions agree with TRBD2. From germline, CDR1 is DFQATT and CDR2 SNEGSKA (reference sequence). CDR3 length: 13 amino acids. With V trimmed by 7 bases and J by 5 bases, 4 bases remained unmatched. CDR3 region: CSGGLAGLETQYF. In DNA, the CDR3 is TGCAGTGGGGGACTAGCGGGATTGGAGACCCAGTACTTC.

Regarding this clonotype: The DNA is omitted, as the CDR3 cannot be located on it reliably, and the CDR3 follows TCRdb's listing. The chain couples TRBV4-3 to TRBJ1-5; the table's D call, TRBD1, was not checked against the DNA. Germline CDR1 is LGHNA and CDR2 is YSLEER. The CDR3 spans 16 residues, counting both ends. The CDR3 is CASSQDFGVGAQPRHF.

The chain carries TRBV7-9 and TRBJ2-4; 7 nucleotides match TRBD2. The assigned J gene may be wrong: the sequence end matches TRBJ2-7 better. This CDR3 is 14 amino acids long. Germline-derived CDR1 and CDR2 are SEHNR and FQNEAQ (reference sequence). The CDR3 coding sequence is TGTGCCAGCAGCTTTGCCGGGGGGAAGCGCGAGCAGTACTTC. The encoded protein is CASSFAGGKREQYF.

The J gene is TRBJ2-7, the V gene TRBV2; TRBD1 aligns across 7 bases. The CDR3 runs 12 residues. With V trimmed by 6 bases and J by 4 bases, 3 bases remained unmatched. The germline V gene has CDR1 SNHLY and CDR2 FYNNEI. In DNA form, the CDR3 reads TGTGCCAGCAGCAAGGGACAGTACGAGCAGTACTTC. Its translation: CASSKGQYEQYF.

This sequence joins TRBV20-1 and TRBJ2-3; 9 positions agree with TRBD2. The CDR3 spans 14 residues. V lost 5 bases and J lost 5; bases outside the gene matches: 8. The germline gives CDR1 DFQATT, CDR2 SNEGSKA (reference sequence). The CDR3 reads CSAFSGGVGDTQYF. In nucleotides, the CDR3 is TGCAGTGCTTTTAGCGGGGGAGTTGGAGATACGCAGTATTTT.

V usage is TRBV12-5 and J usage is TRBJ2-1, with D uncertain. This CDR3 has 14 residues. The germline CDR1 and CDR2 sequences are LGHNT and FRNRAP. V was trimmed by 1 base and J by 4 bases, leaving 8 bases between them. CDR3 sequence (DNA): TGTGCTAGTGGTTTGGGACGAGGATACAATGAGCAGTTCTTC. It encodes CASGLGRGYNEQFF.

V gene TRBV29-1 combines with J gene TRBJ2-1; 8 bases align to TRBD2. Germline V gives CDR1 SQVTM, CDR2 ANQGSEA. This CDR3 contains 17 residues. The J segment lost 8 bases and the V segment lost 0 bases, leaving 15 bases of the junction unmatched. The CDR3 coding sequence is TGCAGCGTTGAAGATCTCAGGCTAGCGGGCTTCATTGATGAGCAGTTCTTC. It is translated as CSVEDLRLAGFIDEQFF.

This clonotype was picked up a small number of times. V usage is TRBV20-1 and J usage is TRBJ1-3; D unclear. Trimming shortened V by 5 bases and J by 4 bases, and 15 bases separated the two germline ends. This CDR3 region has 14 residues. Germline assignment: CDR1 DFQATT and CDR2 SNEGSKA (reference sequence). This chain's CDR3 is CSAPDLSTGNTIYF. The CDR3 DNA reads as TGCAGTGCTCCAGACCTTTCTACGGGAAACACCATATATTTT.

This clonotype was counted a few times. This rearrangement joins TRBV5-1 to TRBJ2-4; D is uncertain. The last part of the DNA fits TRBJ2-7 better; the J call may be wrong. Germline V gene sequence: CDR1 SGHRS, CDR2 YFSETQ. The CDR3 consists of 12 residues. CDR3 sequence (DNA): TGCGCCAGCAAGGGCACCGACTACGAGCAGTACTTC. The encoded protein is CASKGTDYEQYF.

This clonotype was picked up a small number of times. The rearrangement uses TRBV5-1 and TRBJ2-5; D may be TRBD1 or TRBD2 (5 bases each). The CDR3 contains 15 residues. Trimming pared 0 bases from V and 3 bases from J, leaving 12 bases between. Germline V gives CDR1 SGHRS, CDR2 YFSETQ. CDR3 residues: CASSLVGVQEETQYF. CDR3 nucleotide sequence: TGCGCCAGCAGCTTGGTGGGGGTCCAGGAAGAGACCCAGTACTTC. The whole variable domain, filled in from reference TRBV5-1 and TRBJ2-5, reads KAGVTQTPRYLIKTRGQQVTLSCSPISGHRSVSWYQQTPGQGLQFLFEYFSETQRNKGNFPGRFSGRQFSNSRSEMNVSTLELGDSALYLCASSLVGVQEETQYFGPGTRLLVL.

J is TRBJ2-7 and V is TRBV28; perhaps TRBD2 as D (6 bases). The V gene lost 11 bases and the J gene lost 2 bases, with 25 bases spanning the gap. Per the germline V gene, CDR1 is MDHEN and CDR2 is SYDVKM. The CDR3 covers 16 residues. CDR3 nucleotide sequence: TGTGCCCGGTTGGAGGGTGGCCCCTGGTCTCCCTACGAGCAGTACTTC. This gives the protein CARLEGGPWSPYEQYF.

Note on this clonotype: This sequence may be a read error, since a much larger clone differs from it by one base. The V and J genes are TRBV10-3 and TRBJ2-7; TRBD1 is a possible D gene (6 bases). The assigned J gene may be wrong: the sequence end matches TRBJ2-5 better. Germline V CDR1 and CDR2: ENHRY, SYGVKD. The CDR3 sequence is 14 residues long. The CDR3 is CAIRDDRRKETQYF. In DNA, the CDR3 is TGTGCCATCAGAGACGACAGGAGAAAAGAGACCCAGTACTTC.

The chain is built from TRBV6-5 and TRBJ2-3; 8 nucleotides agree with TRBD1. Germline trimming cut 6 bases from V and 1 base from J; bases unmatched to any gene: 6. The CDR3 consists of 15 residues. Germline V lookup: CDR1 MNHEY, CDR2 SVGAGI. CDR3 sequence reads: CASRGWGQGTDTQYF. Written as DNA, the CDR3 is TGTGCCAGCAGGGGATGGGGACAGGGCACAGATACGCAGTATTTT.

This sequence joins TRBV28 and TRBJ2-6, with D unresolved. The V end lost 7 bases, the J end lost 3 bases, and 16 bases lay between the germline ends. Germline V lookup: CDR1 MDHEN, CDR2 SYDVKM. The length of the CDR3 is 16 residues. The CDR3, as DNA: TGTGCCAGCATAGGACCTAACCCGGGTGGGGCCAACGTCCTGACTTTC. Protein sequence: CASIGPNPGGANVLTF.